This T cell receptor (beta chain) came from a study of blood T cells in healthy people across ages (dated by TCRdb to the mid-2010s). For the wider study: Template switching captured roughly one uniquely barcoded TCR beta cDNA molecule per two T cells in model experiments. To track age-related changes in TCR beta repertoire diversity, the study relied on deep sequencing normalized with unique cDNA molecular identifiers. The donors were split into four age groups: young (average 16 years), middle-aged (over 35), aged (over 55) and long-lived (under 90). To avoid experimental bias, donors of different ages were randomly spread across the sequencing lanes. The study analyzed two additional independent replicas of 1 million unique cDNA reads from the same blood draw for two donors, one aged 18 to 29 and one aged 80 or older.

Systemically healthy Caucasian individuals from Russia, around 38 in total and aged 6 to 90 years, were included as donors. Each donor gave ten milliliters of peripheral blood, collected into EDTA-treated Vacutainer tubes. Ficoll-Paque density-gradient centrifugation was used to isolate PBMCs, with at least 6 million per sample. Total RNA was extracted from PBMCs with Trizol reagent, with at least 6 micrograms obtained per sample. The percentages of naive CD45RAhigh/CD27high T cells were determined by flow cytometry on a PBMC aliquot from every donor. Regarding this clonotype: Its antigen has not been determined. No much larger clone is present one base from it, and per-base qualities are unavailable.

What the authors observed across the whole study: Compared with the aged group, the long-lived group had more naive CD4+ T cells, fewer expanded clones and increased TCR diversity, a pattern suggesting age selection. Because the CMV infection status of the donors was unknown, age-related changes in expanded clonotypes may potentially have been confounded. As age increased, observed TCR beta diversity per million T cells dropped in a roughly linear way, and a significant reduction was already evident by age around 41. Estimates of total diversity from one million sequenced T cells were regarded as lower bounds and underestimates. Bulk unsorted PBMC profiling prevented conclusive comparison of naive and antigen-experienced compartments. The percentage of naive T cells measured by flow cytometry correlated strongly with observed TCR beta diversity.

V loses 2 bases of germline sequence and J loses 5 bases, and the interval between the two ends is 11 bases. The CDR3 spans 13 residues, from the cysteine through the phenylalanine. CDR3 DNA is the only sequence kept; it has 39 bases, read in frame from the first base. Via the germline V gene, CDR1 is SGHDT and CDR2 YYEEEE. The method was 5' RACE. TCRdb records Illumina HiSeq 2500 as the sequencer. A second about 7 to 12 cycle PCR used a sample-barcoded 5' primer and a J-beta primer mix. A template-switch 5' adaptor carrying 12 random nucleotides introduced a unique molecular identifier onto each TCR beta cDNA molecule. Each sample yielded at least 2.5 million CDR3-containing paired-end reads. All of the RNA was converted into first-strand cDNA using the Mint cDNA synthesis kit, with a TRBC-specific oligonucleotide serving as the primer. Following uracil-DNA glycosylase treatment, a first 18-cycle PCR with universal primers M1SS and BC2_uni_R was performed on all cDNA. In the source study's methods: Each sample was normalized by randomly selecting 1 million high-quality reads, each carrying a distinct molecular identifier. Reads sharing molecular identifiers were discarded rather than binned into consensus sequences. CDR3 identification, clonotype clustering and error correction used MiTCR with a Q25 quality threshold and the strictest error-elimination algorithm. A nonparametric unseen species model using Euler transformation provided a lower-bound estimate of total TCR beta diversity. TCRdb reprocessed the public reads (quality trimming at Q25 with fastp, clone calling with MiXCR) and kept in-frame beta chains. For every CDR3 protein sequence, its rows merge into one entry that carries the most common genes and DNA. The V and J calls were determined by TCRdb, not by the authors. The sample includes 800,000 to 950,000 distinct CDR3 sequences, with around 46% observed a single time. The ten largest clones capture roughly 13% of the sample.

The receptor was derived from a man aged 25-45 years in good health. Sequenced sample: blood. The chain joins TRBV5-6 to TRBJ2-7, with the D gene call left open. The CDR3 reads CASSFGPGHEQYF. The DNA reads as follows: TGTGCCAGCAGCTTCGGACCCGGTCACGAGCAGTACTTC. The variable domain in full, with residues beyond the CDR3 obtained from the reference TRBV5-6 and TRBJ2-7 genes, is DAGVTQSPTHLIKTRGQQVTLRCSPKSGHDTVSWYQQALGQGPQFIFQYYEEEERQRGNFPDRFSGHQFPNYSSELNVNALLLGDSALYLCASSFGPGHEQYFGPGTRLTVT.